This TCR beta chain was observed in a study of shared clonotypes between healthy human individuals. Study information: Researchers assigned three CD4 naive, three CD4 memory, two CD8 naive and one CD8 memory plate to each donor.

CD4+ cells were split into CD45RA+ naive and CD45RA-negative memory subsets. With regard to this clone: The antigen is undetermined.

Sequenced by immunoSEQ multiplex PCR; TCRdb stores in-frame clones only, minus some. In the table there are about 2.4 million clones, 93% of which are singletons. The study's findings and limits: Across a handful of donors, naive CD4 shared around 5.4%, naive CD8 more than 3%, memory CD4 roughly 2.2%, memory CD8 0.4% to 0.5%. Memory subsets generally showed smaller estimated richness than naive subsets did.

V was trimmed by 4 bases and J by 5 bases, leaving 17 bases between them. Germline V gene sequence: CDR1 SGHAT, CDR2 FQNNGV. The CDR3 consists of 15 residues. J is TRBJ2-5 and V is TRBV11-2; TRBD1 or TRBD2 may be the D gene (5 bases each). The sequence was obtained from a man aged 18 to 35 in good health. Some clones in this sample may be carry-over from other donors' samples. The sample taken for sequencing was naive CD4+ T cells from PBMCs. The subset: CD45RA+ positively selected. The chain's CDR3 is CASSSRMGPGETQYF. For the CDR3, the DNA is TGTGCCAGCAGCTCGCGAATGGGACCAGGGGAGACCCAGTACTTC.